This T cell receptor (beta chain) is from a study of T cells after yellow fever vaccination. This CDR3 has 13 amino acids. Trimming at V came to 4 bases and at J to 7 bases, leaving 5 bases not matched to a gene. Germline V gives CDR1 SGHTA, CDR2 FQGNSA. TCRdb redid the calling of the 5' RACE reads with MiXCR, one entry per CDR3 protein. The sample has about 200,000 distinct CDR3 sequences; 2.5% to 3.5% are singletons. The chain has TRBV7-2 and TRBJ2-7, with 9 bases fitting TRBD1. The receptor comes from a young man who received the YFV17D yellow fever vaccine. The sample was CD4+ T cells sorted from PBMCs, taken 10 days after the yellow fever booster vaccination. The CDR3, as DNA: TGTGCCAGCAGCTACGGACAGGGGAGGGAGCAGTACGTC. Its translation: CASSYGQGREQYV.